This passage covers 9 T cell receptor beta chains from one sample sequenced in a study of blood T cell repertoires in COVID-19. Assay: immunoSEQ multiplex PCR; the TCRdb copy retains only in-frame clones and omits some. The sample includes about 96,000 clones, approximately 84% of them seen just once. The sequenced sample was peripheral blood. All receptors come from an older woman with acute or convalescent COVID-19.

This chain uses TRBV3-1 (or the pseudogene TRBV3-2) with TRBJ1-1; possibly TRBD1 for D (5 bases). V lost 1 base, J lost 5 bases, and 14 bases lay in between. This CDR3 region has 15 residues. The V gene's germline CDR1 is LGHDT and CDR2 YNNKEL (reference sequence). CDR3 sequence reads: CASSQVTLRGTEAFF. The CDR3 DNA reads TGTGCCAGCAGCCAAGTAACTCTCCGGGGGACTGAAGCTTTCTTT.

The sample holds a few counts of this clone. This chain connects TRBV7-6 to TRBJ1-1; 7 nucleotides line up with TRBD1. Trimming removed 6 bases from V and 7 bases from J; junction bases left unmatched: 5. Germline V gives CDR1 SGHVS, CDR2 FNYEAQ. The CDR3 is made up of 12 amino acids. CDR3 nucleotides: TGTGCCAGCAGTGCGACAGGGTTTGAAGCTTTCTTT. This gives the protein CASSATGFEAFF. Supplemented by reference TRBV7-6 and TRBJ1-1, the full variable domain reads GAGVSQSPRYKVTKRGQDVALRCDPISGHVSLYWYRQALGQGPEFLTYFNYEAQQDKSGLPNDRFSAERPEGSISTLTIQRTEQRDSAMYRCASSATGFEAFFGQGTRLTVV.

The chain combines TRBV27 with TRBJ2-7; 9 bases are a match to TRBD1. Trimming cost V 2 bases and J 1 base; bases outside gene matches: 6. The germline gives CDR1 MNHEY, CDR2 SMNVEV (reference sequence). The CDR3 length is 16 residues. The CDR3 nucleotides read TGTGCCAGCAGTTTACGAACGGACAGGGGATCCTACGAGCAGTACTTC. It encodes CASSLRTDRGSYEQYF.

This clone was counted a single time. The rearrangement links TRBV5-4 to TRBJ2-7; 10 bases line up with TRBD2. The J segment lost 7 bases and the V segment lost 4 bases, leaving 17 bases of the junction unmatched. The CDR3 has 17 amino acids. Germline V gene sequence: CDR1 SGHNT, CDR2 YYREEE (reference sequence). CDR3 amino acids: CASSPAGSGGSGGEQYF. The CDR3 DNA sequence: TGTGCCAGCAGCCCGGCTGGTAGCGGGGGGTCAGGGGGGGAGCAGTACTTC.

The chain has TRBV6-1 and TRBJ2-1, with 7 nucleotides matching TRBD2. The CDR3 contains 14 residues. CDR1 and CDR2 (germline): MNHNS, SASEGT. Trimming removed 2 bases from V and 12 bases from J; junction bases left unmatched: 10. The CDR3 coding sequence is TGTGCCAGCAGTGAATTGCCGGGACTATTGTTGCAGTTCTTC. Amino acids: CASSELPGLLLQFF.

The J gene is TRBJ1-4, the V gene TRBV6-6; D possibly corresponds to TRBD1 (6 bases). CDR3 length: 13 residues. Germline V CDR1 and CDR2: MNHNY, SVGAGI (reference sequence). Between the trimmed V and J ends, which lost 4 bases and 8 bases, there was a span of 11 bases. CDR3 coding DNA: TGTGCCAGCAGTTTCCCCGACAGGGAAAAACTGTTTTTT. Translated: CASSFPDREKLFF.

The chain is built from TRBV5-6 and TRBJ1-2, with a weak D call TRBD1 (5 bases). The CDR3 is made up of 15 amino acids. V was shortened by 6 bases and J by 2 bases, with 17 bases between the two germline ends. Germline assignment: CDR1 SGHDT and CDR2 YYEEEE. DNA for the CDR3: TGTGCCAGCATCCCAGGGTCGGCAGGGAACTATGGCTACACCTTC. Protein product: CASIPGSAGNYGYTF.

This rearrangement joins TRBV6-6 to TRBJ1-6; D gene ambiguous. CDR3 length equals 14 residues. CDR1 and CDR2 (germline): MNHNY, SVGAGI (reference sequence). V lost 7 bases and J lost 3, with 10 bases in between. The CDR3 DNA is TGTGCCAGCACAAACCAGGTCTATAATTCACCCCTCCACTTT. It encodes CASTNQVYNSPLHF.

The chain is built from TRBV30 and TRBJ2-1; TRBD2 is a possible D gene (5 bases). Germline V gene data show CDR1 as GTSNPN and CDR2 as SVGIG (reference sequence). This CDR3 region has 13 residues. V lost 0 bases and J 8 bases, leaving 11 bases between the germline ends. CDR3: CAWSVKLVYEQFF. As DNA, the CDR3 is TGTGCCTGGAGTGTAAAACTAGTCTATGAGCAGTTCTTC.